These 20 T cell receptor beta chains came from one sample sequenced in a study of CD8+ T cells in alopecia areata. In each case, RNA was isolated and then reverse transcribed into cDNA as the sequencing template. Using immunoSEQ multiplex PCR, the repertoire was profiled, and TCRdb retains in-frame clones only, with some absent. Here the sample spans 85,000 to 95,000 clones, over 70% being singletons. Specified treatment: oral pan-JAK inhibitor, 5-10 mg twice daily. This specimen consisted of CD8+ T cells sorted from blood, obtained around week 44, from a patient treated with tofacitinib. The receptor source for this set is a human donor with alopecia areata.

This sequence joins TRBV14 and TRBJ2-7, with unresolved D. The CDR3 is 13 residues long. Germline values: CDR1 SGHDN, CDR2 FVKESK. V lost 3 bases and J lost 3, with 9 bases in between. CDR3 bases: TGTGCCAGCAGCCACGGCAGGCTCTACGAGCAGTACTTC. It specifies CASSHGRLYEQYF.

This sequence joins TRBV30 and TRBJ2-7, with unresolved D. The CDR3 is made up of 16 amino acids. Germline V CDR1 and CDR2: GTSNPN, SVGIG (reference sequence). DNA for the CDR3: TGTTGGTTTTCAACCTATCTTCCCGGGCCTACTTACGAGCAGTACTTC. Translation: CWFSTYLPGPTYEQYF.

The gene calls are TRBV10-2 and TRBJ1-1, with D possibly being TRBD1 (5 bases). The V and J ends lost 8 bases and 8 bases respectively, with 15 bases between them. The CDR3 has 12 amino acids. In germline, CDR1 is WSHSY, CDR2 SAAADI. CDR3 bases: TGCGCCAGCCTTGCAGGGTCCTCCGAAGCTTTCTTT. Translating gives CASLAGSSEAFF.

The rearrangement joins TRBV15 to TRBJ2-6; D remains unclear. Germline V gene lookup returns CDR1 LNHNV and CDR2 YYDKDF (reference sequence). The CDR3 spans 15 residues. V was pared by 5 bases and J by 0 bases, with 8 bases between. CDR3 DNA sequence: TGTGCCACCAGCGGTCGGGTCTCTGGGGCCAACGTCCTGACTTTC. Amino acids: CATSGRVSGANVLTF.

The rearrangement joins TRBV19 to TRBJ2-3, with D possibly being TRBD2 (6 bases). Germline CDR1 reads LNHDA; CDR2 reads SQIVND (reference sequence). This CDR3 region has 17 residues. V was shortened by 3 bases and J by 2 bases, with 18 bases between the two germline ends. The CDR3 loop reads CASSISGTEDYTDTQYF. The CDR3 coding sequence is TGTGCCAGTAGTATTTCGGGCACCGAGGACTACACAGATACGCAGTATTTT.

This clone was found once. The rearrangement uses TRBV29-1 and TRBJ1-1, with D hard to call. This CDR3 has 11 amino acids. The germline V gene has CDR1 SQVTM and CDR2 ANQGSEA. Trimming removed 5 bases from V and 7 bases from J, with 11 bases in between. The CDR3 sequence: CSVTADYEAFF. CDR3 nucleotides: TGCAGCGTTACGGCAGACTATGAAGCTTTCTTT.

This clone appeared once. V is TRBV4-1 and J is TRBJ1-6, with no clear D. Trimming pared 0 bases from V and 6 bases from J, leaving 3 bases between. The CDR3 extends over 13 amino acids. Germline V lookup: CDR1 MGHRA, CDR2 YSYEKL. CDR3 in DNA: TGCGCCAGCAGCCAAGATGGTAATTCACCCCTCCACTTT. Its translation: CASSQDGNSPLHF.

The chain carries TRBV11-2 and TRBJ2-2; the D gene could be TRBD1 or TRBD2 (5 bases each). The V gene's germline CDR1 is SGHAT and CDR2 FQNNGV. Trimming cost V 5 bases and J 7 bases, with 17 bases left between them. This CDR3 region has 15 residues. In nucleotides, the CDR3 is TGTGCCAGCAGCGCCCTGGGGCTAGCTGGCGGGGAGCTGTTTTTT. It yields the protein CASSALGLAGGELFF.

The chain couples TRBV7-9 to TRBJ2-3; D tentatively fits TRBD1 or TRBD2 (5 bases each). The ends were cut back, 4 bases at V and 1 base at J, with 9 bases in the middle. The germline CDR1 and CDR2 sequences are SEHNR and FQNEAQ (reference sequence). This CDR3 has 14 amino acids. The CDR3 DNA is TGTGCCAGCAGCTCGGTGGGGGGCACAGATACGCAGTATTTT. Protein sequence: CASSSVGGTDTQYF.

The CDR3 coding sequence is TGTGCCAGCAGCTTAGAGGTTAGGGGGGCCGAGGACAAAAACATTCAGTACTTC. Translating it yields CASSLEVRGAEDKNIQYF. The chain has TRBV7-6 and TRBJ2-4; D may be TRBD1 or TRBD2 (6 bases each). Germline V gene sequence: CDR1 SGHVS, CDR2 FNYEAQ. The CDR3 length is 18 residues. V lost 1 base and J 3 bases, leaving 19 bases between the germline ends.

The V and J genes are TRBV27 and TRBJ2-7, with D maybe TRBD2 (6 bases). The CDR3 sequence is 14 residues long. V lost 2 bases and J 3 bases, leaving 11 bases between the germline ends. Germline values: CDR1 MNHEY, CDR2 SMNVEV (reference sequence). The CDR3 nucleotides are TGTGCCAGCAGTTTAACTTCCGGGGGCTACGAGCAGTACTTC. Its protein is CASSLTSGGYEQYF.

This sequence joins TRBV4-3 and TRBJ1-5; D might be TRBD1 (5 bases). CDR3 length: 16 amino acids. Trimming cost V 0 bases and J 9 bases, with 18 bases left between them. The germline V gene has CDR1 LGHNA and CDR2 YSLEER. The CDR3 protein is CASSQERSGTRWPQHF. The CDR3 nucleotides read TGCGCCAGCAGCCAAGAGAGATCCGGGACGCGGTGGCCCCAGCATTTT.

The DNA for the CDR3 is TGTGCCAGCAGCGACAGCACGGGAACTGAAGCTTTCTTT. This translates into CASSDSTGTEAFF. The rearrangement links TRBV9 to TRBJ1-1; D not certain. The germline gives CDR1 SGDLS, CDR2 YYNGEE. The CDR3 covers 13 residues. The germline V and J ends were trimmed by 3 bases and 5 bases, with 11 bases remaining between them.

This clone occurred many times. This chain uses TRBV6-4 with TRBJ2-3; 8 nucleotides match TRBD2. Germline lookup yields CDR1 MRHNA and CDR2 SNTAGT. V trimming: 5 bases; J trimming: 4 bases; junction bases outside the gene matches: 5. CDR3 length: 14 residues. The CDR3 nucleotides are TGTGCCAGCAGTCCCGGGGGGGAAGCAGATACGCAGTATTTT. Its protein is CASSPGGEADTQYF.

Only a few counts were recorded for this clone. The chain employs TRBV7-3 and TRBJ2-2; unclear D gene. This CDR3 spans 14 amino acids. Germline values: CDR1 SGHTA, CDR2 FQGTGA. Trimming left V 5 bases short and J 1 base short, with 8 bases between. Here the CDR3 DNA reads TGTGCCAGCAGCCTGGAGCTGAACACCGGGGAGCTGTTTTTT. Protein: CASSLELNTGELFF.

V and J are TRBV29-1 and TRBJ1-5; perhaps TRBD1 as D (5 bases). CDR1 and CDR2 from the germline V gene are SQVTM and ANQGSEA. Trimming left V 6 bases short and J 1 base short, with 13 bases between. The CDR3 is 14 residues long. CDR3 loop: CSVQERGSNQPQHF. CDR3 DNA: TGCAGCGTACAGGAAAGGGGAAGCAATCAGCCCCAGCATTTT.

This clone came up a few times. This chain uses TRBV5-1 with TRBJ2-2; D gene uncertain. Germline loops: CDR1 SGHRS, CDR2 YFSETQ. This CDR3 comprises 11 residues. V was clipped by 2 bases and J by 5 bases, with 1 base between them. CDR3 region: CASSFTGELFF. CDR3 DNA sequence: TGCGCCAGCAGCTTTACCGGGGAGCTGTTTTTT. Using reference TRBV5-1 and TRBJ2-2 for the parts outside the CDR3, the full variable domain is KAGVTQTPRYLIKTRGQQVTLSCSPISGHRSVSWYQQTPGQGLQFLFEYFSETQRNKGNFPGRFSGRQFSNSRSEMNVSTLELGDSALYLCASSFTGELFFGEGSRLTVL.

The chain employs TRBV15 and TRBJ1-2, with 7 bases that match TRBD1. The CDR3 runs to 14 residues. CDR1 is LNHNV, CDR2 YYDKDF, per germline (reference sequence). The V segment lost 1 base and the J segment 9 bases; nucleotides outside the gene matches: 8. Written as DNA, the CDR3 is TGTGCCACCAGCAGAGTAAGACAGGGAGGAAGCTACACCTTC. It specifies CATSRVRQGGSYTF.

This clone ranks as large. The J gene is TRBJ2-3, the V gene TRBV14; D perhaps matches TRBD2 (6 bases). This CDR3 region has 15 residues. Trimming stripped 2 bases from V and 3 bases from J, with 12 bases between. Germline CDR1 is SGHDN and CDR2 is FVKESK. The CDR3 bases are TGTGCCAGCAGCCAATGGATAGCGGAAACAGATACGCAGTATTTT. Its protein product is CASSQWIAETDTQYF. The full variable domain, its missing parts supplied by reference TRBV14 and TRBJ2-3, is EAGVTQFPSHSVIEKGQTVTLRCDPISGHDNLYWYRRVMGKEIKFLLHFVKESKQDESGMPNNRFLAERTGGTYSTLKVQPAELEDSGVYFCASSQWIAETDTQYFGPGTRLTVL.

The rearrangement uses TRBV27 and TRBJ1-5; D gene uncertain. Per the germline V gene, CDR1 is MNHEY and CDR2 is SMNVEV (reference sequence). Trimming shortened V by 5 bases and J by 2 bases, and 13 bases separated the two germline ends. The CDR3 has 15 amino acids. Here the CDR3 DNA reads TGTGCCAGCAGTGGAAGTAGTTTGGGCAATCAGCCCCAGCATTTT. This gives the protein CASSGSSLGNQPQHF.